The 6 T cell receptor beta chains below all came from one sample that was sequenced in a study of blood T cells in healthy people across ages. The use of a sample-barcoded 5' primer and a J-beta primer mix characterized a second PCR of about 7 to 12 cycles. One entry per CDR3 protein, called by TCRdb with MiXCR from the 5' RACE reads. The repertoire holds some 1.4 million distinct CDR3 sequences, with around 42% as singletons. Material for sequencing was blood. These receptors originate from a woman under 30 in good health.

There are many counts of this clonotype. The rearrangement links TRBV29-1 to TRBJ2-3, with a weak D call TRBD2 (5 bases). The germline V gene encodes CDR1 SQVTM and CDR2 ANQGSEA. The CDR3 totals 14 residues. With 2 bases removed from V and 4 bases from J, the gap between germline ends came to 13 bases. The CDR3 region has the DNA TGCAGCGTTGAATATCAACTAGGATCAGATACGCAGTATTTT. Its translation: CSVEYQLGSDTQYF.

The gene calls are TRBV2 and TRBJ1-3; D ambiguous. The V gene lost 3 bases and the J gene lost 0 bases, with 12 bases spanning the gap. There are 16 residues in the CDR3. Germline values: CDR1 SNHLY, CDR2 FYNNEI. The CDR3 DNA is TGTGCCAGCAGTGACCTCAGATGGATCTCTGGAAACACCATATATTTT. This encodes CASSDLRWISGNTIYF.

This clonotype has just one count. V usage is TRBV14 and J usage is TRBJ2-3; 9 positions agree with TRBD2. Germline V gene lookup returns CDR1 SGHDN and CDR2 FVKESK. Trimming removed 5 bases from V and 6 bases from J; junction bases left unmatched: 12. The CDR3 runs to 16 residues. The CDR3 DNA sequence: TGTGCCAGCAGCAGCGGGAGGACCTATTGGGGGGATACGCAGTATTTT. This sequence encodes CASSSGRTYWGDTQYF.

The sample holds a few counts of this clonotype. This chain joins TRBV7-9 and TRBJ2-1, with 10 bases lining up with TRBD2. The J call may be mistaken, given a closer DNA end match to TRBJ2-7. Germline V CDR1 and CDR2: SEHNR, FQNEAQ (reference sequence). The CDR3 covers 15 residues. The CDR3 DNA reads TGTGCCAGCAGCTTAAGACTAGCGGGCTACAATGAGCAGTACTTC. As protein: CASSLRLAGYNEQYF.

The chain couples TRBV6-4 to TRBJ2-7; either TRBD1 or TRBD2 may supply D (5 bases each). V lost 7 bases and J 2 bases, leaving 24 bases between the germline ends. The CDR3 length is 17 residues. Germline values: CDR1 MRHNA, CDR2 SNTAGT. The CDR3 loop is CASKIPTTRDGAYEQYF. CDR3 coding DNA: TGTGCCAGCAAGATACCCACCACAAGGGACGGAGCCTACGAGCAGTACTTC.

This clonotype has just a few counts. The V and J genes are TRBV4-1 and TRBJ1-1, with D possibly TRBD1 on 6 matching bases. This CDR3 contains 17 residues. Looked up from germline, CDR1 is MGHRA and CDR2 is YSYEKL. The germline V and J ends were trimmed by 2 bases and 0 bases, with 16 bases remaining between them. The CDR3 nucleotides are TGCGCCAGCAGCCAAAAAGGGGGAGGACGGATGAACACTGAAGCTTTCTTT. Translation: CASSQKGGGRMNTEAFF.